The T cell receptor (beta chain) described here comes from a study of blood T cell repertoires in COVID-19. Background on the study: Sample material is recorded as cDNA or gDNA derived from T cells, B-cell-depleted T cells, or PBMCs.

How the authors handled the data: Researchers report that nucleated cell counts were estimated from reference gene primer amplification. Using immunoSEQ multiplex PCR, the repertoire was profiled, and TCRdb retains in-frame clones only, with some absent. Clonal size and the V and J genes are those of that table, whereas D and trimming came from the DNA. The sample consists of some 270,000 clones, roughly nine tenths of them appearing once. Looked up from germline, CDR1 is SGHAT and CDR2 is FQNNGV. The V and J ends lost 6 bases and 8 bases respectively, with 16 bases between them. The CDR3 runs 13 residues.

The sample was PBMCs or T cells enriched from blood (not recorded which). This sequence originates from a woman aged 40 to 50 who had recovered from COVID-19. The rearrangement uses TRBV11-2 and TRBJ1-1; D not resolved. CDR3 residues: CASSLDHSREAFF. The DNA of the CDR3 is TGTGCCAGCAGTCTCGACCACAGTCGGGAAGCTTTCTTT.